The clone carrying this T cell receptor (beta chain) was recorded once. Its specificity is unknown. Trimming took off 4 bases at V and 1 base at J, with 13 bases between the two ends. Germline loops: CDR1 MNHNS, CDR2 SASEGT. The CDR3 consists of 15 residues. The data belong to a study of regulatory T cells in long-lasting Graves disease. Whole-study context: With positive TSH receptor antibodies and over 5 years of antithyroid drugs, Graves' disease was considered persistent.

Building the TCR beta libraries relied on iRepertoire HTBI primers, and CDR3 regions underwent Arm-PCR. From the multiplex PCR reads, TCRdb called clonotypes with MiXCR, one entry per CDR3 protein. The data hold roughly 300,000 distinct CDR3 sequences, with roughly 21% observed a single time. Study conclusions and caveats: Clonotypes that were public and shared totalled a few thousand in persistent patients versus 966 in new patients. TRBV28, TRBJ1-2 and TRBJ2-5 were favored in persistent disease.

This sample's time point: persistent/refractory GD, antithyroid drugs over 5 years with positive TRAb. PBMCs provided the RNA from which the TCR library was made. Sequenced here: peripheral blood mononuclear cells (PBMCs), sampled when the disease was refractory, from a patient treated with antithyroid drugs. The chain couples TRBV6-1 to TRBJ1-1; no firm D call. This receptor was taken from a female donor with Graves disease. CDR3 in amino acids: CASSAADSPNTEAFF. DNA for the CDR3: TGTGCCAGCAGTGCTGCGGACTCCCCGAACACTGAAGCTTTCTTT.